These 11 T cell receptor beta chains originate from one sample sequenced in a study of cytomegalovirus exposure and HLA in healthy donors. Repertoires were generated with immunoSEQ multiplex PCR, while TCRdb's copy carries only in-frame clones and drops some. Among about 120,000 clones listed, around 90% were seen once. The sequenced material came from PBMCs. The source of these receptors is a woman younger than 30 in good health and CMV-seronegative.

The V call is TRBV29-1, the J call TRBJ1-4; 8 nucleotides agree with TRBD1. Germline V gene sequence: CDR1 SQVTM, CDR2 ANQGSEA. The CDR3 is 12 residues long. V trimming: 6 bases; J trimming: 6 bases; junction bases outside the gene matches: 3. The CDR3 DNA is TGCAGCGTCCAGGGGGCTGATGAAAAACTGTTTTTT. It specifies CSVQGADEKLFF.

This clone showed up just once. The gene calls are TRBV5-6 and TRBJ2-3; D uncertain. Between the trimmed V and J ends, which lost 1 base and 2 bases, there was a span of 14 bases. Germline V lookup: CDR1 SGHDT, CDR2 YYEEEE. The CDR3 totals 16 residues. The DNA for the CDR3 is TGTGCCAGCAGCTTGAAGGCTGGGCCATTCACAGATACGCAGTATTTT. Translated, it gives CASSLKAGPFTDTQYF.

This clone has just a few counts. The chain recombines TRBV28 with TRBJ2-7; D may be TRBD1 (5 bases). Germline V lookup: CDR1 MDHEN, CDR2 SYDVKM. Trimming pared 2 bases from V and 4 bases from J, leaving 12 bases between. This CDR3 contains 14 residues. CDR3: CASSLIRQRYEQYF. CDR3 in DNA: TGTGCCAGCAGTTTAATTAGACAGAGATACGAGCAGTACTTC.

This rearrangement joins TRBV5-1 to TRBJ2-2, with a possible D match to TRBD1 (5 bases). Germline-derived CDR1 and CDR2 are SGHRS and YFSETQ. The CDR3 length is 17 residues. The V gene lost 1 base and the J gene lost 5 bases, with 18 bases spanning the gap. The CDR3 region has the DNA TGCGCCAGCAGCTTGCTGTCTCGACAGTCCGGTACCGGGGAGCTGTTTTTT. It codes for CASSLLSRQSGTGELFF.

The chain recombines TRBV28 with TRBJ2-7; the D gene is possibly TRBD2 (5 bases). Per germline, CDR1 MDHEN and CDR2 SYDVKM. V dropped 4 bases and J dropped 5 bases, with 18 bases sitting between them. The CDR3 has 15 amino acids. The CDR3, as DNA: TGTGCCAGCAGTTCTCAGCGAGCTAGCCGGGACGAGCAGTACTTC. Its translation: CASSSQRASRDEQYF.

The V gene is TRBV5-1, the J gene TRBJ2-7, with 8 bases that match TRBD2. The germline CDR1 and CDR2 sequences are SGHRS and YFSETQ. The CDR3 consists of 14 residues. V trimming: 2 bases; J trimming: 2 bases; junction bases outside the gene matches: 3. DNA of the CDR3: TGCGCCAGCAGCTTCGCAGCGGGGGCCTACGAGCAGTACTTC. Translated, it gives CASSFAAGAYEQYF.

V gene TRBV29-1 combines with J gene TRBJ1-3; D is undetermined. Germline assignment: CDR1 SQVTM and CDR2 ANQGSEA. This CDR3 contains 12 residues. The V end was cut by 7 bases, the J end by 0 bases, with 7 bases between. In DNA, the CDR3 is TGCAGCGCCCTAGACTCTGGAAACACCATATATTTT. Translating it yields CSALDSGNTIYF.

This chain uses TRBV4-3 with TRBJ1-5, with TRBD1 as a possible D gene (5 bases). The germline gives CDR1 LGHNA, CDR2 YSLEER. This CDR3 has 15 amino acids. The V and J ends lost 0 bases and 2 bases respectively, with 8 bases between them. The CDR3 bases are TGCGCCAGCAGCCAAGATGGCAGGGGCAATCAGCCCCAGCATTTT. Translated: CASSQDGRGNQPQHF.

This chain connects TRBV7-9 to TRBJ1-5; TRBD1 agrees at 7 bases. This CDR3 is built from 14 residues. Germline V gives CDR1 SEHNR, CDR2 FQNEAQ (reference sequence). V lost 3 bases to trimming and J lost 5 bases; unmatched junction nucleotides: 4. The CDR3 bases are TGTGCCAGCAGCTTCACAGGGGTGGATCAGCCCCAGCATTTT. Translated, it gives CASSFTGVDQPQHF. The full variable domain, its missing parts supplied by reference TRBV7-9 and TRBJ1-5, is DTGVSQNPRHKITKRGQNVTFRCDPISEHNRLYWYRQTLGQGPEFLTYFQNEAQLEKSRLLSDRFSAERPKGSFSTLEIQRTEQGDSAMYLCASSFTGVDQPQHFGDGTRLSIL.

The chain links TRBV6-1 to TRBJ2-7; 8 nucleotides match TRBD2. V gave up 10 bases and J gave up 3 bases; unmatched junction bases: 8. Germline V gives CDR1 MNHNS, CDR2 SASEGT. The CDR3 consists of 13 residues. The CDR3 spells CATQTSDHYEQYF. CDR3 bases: TGTGCCACCCAGACTAGCGACCACTACGAGCAGTACTTC.

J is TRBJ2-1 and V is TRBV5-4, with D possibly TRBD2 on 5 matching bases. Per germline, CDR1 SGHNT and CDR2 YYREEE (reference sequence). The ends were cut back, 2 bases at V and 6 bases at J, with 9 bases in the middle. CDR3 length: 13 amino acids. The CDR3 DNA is TGTGCCAGCAGCTTATTTGCGGGCAATGAGCAGTTCTTC. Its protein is CASSLFAGNEQFF.